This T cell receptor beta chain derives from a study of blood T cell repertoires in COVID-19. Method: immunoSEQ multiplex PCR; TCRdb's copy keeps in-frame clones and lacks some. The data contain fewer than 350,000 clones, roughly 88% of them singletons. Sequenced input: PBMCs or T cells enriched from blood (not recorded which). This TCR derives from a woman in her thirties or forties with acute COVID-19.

Written as DNA, the CDR3 is TGTGCCATCAGTGAGATCTTCGGGGGCAATGAGCAGTTCTTC. It translates to CAISEIFGGNEQFF. This chain uses TRBV10-3 with TRBJ2-1; possibly TRBD2 for D (6 bases). Germline V gene lookup returns CDR1 ENHRY and CDR2 SYGVKD. V was pared by 2 bases and J by 6 bases, with 11 bases between. The CDR3 consists of 14 residues.